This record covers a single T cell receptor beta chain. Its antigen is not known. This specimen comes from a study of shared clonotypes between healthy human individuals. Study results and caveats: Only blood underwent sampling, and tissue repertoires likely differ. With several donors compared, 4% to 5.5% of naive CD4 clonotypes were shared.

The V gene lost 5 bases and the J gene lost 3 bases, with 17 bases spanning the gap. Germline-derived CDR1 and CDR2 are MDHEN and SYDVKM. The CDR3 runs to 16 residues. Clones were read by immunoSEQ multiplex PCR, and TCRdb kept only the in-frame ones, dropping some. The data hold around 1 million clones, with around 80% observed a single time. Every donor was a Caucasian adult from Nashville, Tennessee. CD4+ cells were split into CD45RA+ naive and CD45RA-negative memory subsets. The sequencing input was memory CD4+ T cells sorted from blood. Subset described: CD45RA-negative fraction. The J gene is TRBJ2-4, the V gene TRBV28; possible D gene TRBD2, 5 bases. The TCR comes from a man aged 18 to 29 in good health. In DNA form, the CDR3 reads TGTGCCAGCAGTCCCCGAGGGAAGGGCCTCAAAAACATTCAGTACTTC. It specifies CASSPRGKGLKNIQYF.